These T cell receptor beta chains were read from a single sample in a study of immune heterogeneity within non-small cell lung tumors. TCRdb analysed the multiplex PCR reads with MiXCR anew, one entry per CDR3 protein. The sample lists about 2,800 distinct CDR3 sequences; roughly 14% were seen once. The sample taken for sequencing was lung tumor tissue. The receptor source for this set is a female donor with non-small cell lung cancer. The CDR3 runs from the conserved cysteine through the conserved F or W. Each record gives: clone size, J gene, D gene, V gene, CDR3 DNA, CDR3 protein. The D gene is left open where the match is weak. Clone sizes are given selectively: once, few, many, or a class where the clone is expanded.

medium-sized TRBJ1-2 . TRBV7-9 TGTGCCAGCAGCGTACCGGGATTTAGCCATGGCTACACCTTC CASSVPGFSHGYTF
once TRBJ1-1 TRBD1 TRBV4-1 TGCGCCAGCAGCCAAGCGGGACAGCTACGGACTGGAGCTTTCTTT CASSQAGQLRTGAFF
. TRBJ2-7 TRBD2 TRBV13 TGTCCCAACTCCCAAGCGGGGGGTGTCTCCTACGAGCAGTACTTC CPNSQAGGVSYEQYF
medium-sized TRBJ1-1 . TRBV29-1 TGCAGCGCCGCGCACCGCCTGAACACTGAAGCTTTCTTT CSAAHRLNTEAFF
. TRBJ2-3 . TRBV11-2 TGTGCCAGCAGCTTAGAGCTAGATACGCAGTATTTT CASSLELDTQYF
medium-sized TRBJ2-7 TRBD1 TRBV20-1 TGCAGTGCTGCACAGGGGGACGCCTACGAGCAGTACTTC CSAAQGDAYEQYF
medium-sized TRBJ1-2 TRBD1 TRBV28 TGTGCCAGCAGTTTATTCGGGACAGCCACTAACTATGGCTACACCTTC CASSLFGTATNYGYTF
medium-sized TRBJ2-1 . TRBV12-3/TRBV12-4 TGTGCCAGCAGTTTTACGGATAGCTCCTACAATGAGCAGTTCTTC CASSFTDSSYNEQFF
many TRBJ2-2 TRBD2 TRBV6-1 TGTGCCAGCAGAGACCTAGCGGGAGGGTTCGACGGGGAGCTGTTTTTT CASRDLAGGFDGELFF
medium-sized TRBJ1-5 . TRBV6-9 TGTGCCAGCAGTTATTCGGGGCAGGGCGATCAGCCCCAGCATTTT CASSYSGQGDQPQHF
few TRBJ1-6 TRBD1 TRBV11-2 TGTGCCAGCATCTACTCCGGGACAGTGGGTTCACCCCTCCACTTT CASIYSGTVGSPLHF
. TRBJ2-3 TRBD2 TRBV7-9 TGTGCCAGCAGCTCTGAGCGGGAGGGCCGAGATACGCAGTATTTT CASSSEREGRDTQYF
medium-sized TRBJ2-5 TRBD2 TRBV19 TGTGCCAGTAGTATAGGTCTGACTAGCGGGAGGTCCCAAGAGACCCAGTACTTC CASSIGLTSGRSQETQYF
medium-sized TRBJ2-4 . TRBV14 TGTGCCAGCAGCCAAGATGGAGAGTTCTTGGACATTCAGTACTTC CASSQDGEFLDIQYF
medium-sized TRBJ2-2 . TRBV7-3 TGTGCCAGCAGCTTAAGCGGGCCCGGGGAGCTGTTTTTT CASSLSGPGELFF
many TRBJ2-7 . TRBV29-1 TGCAGCGTTGGCGGGAGACAGGGAAGACACGAGCAGTACTTC CSVGGRQGRHEQYF
medium-sized TRBJ1-5 . TRBV11-2 TGTGCCAGCAGCCTACTCCCCGGGGGTTCGGGGCAGCCCCAGCATTTT CASSLLPGGSGQPQHF
medium-sized TRBJ1-3 . TRBV27 TGTGCCAGCAGTTTCCGGGGGGCCTCTGGAAACACCATATATTTT CASSFRGASGNTIYF
medium-sized TRBJ1-3 . TRBV12-3/TRBV12-4 TGTGCCAGCAGTTTAGAGTCAGGGAGCACCATATATTTT CASSLESGSTIYF
. TRBJ1-4 . TRBV9 . CASSVGGGSNEKLSF
. TRBJ2-1 . TRBV18 TGTGCCAGCTCACCACTAGTGGGAGCCTCAAATGAGCAGTTCTTC CASSPLVGASNEQFF
many TRBJ1-2 TRBD1 TRBV25-1 TGTGCCAGCGGAGACAGGGGGCGAGACTATGGCTACACCTTC CASGDRGRDYGYTF
medium-sized TRBJ1-4 . TRBV7-6 TGTGCCAGCAGCTTAGGTTGGATTAATGAAAAACTGTTTTTT CASSLGWINEKLFF
few TRBJ2-1 TRBD2 TRBV9 TGTGCCAGCAGCGTAGCTGCGGCGGGAGGTACAGGTGAGCAGTTCTTC CASSVAAAGGTGEQFF
. TRBJ2-1 TRBD2 TRBV7-9 TGTGCCAGCATCCTTCCGGGACTAGCGGGTCGCGTCAGCTCCTACAATGAGCAGTGCTTC CASILPGLAGRVSSYNEQCF
many TRBJ2-1 TRBD1 TRBV2 TGTGCCAGCAGTGGAGGGGACAGGCTTACCTACAATGAGCAGTTCTTC CASSGGDRLTYNEQFF
medium-sized TRBJ1-1 . TRBV12-3/TRBV12-4 TGTGCCAGCAAGTCCTCAGGGATGAACACTGAAGCTTTCTTT CASKSSGMNTEAFF
medium-sized TRBJ1-5 TRBD1 TRBV4-1 TGCGCCAGCAGCCAAAGACAGGGGAGCGGTCAGCCCCAGCATTTT CASSQRQGSGQPQHF
medium-sized TRBJ2-2 . TRBV28 TGTGCCAGCAGTTCATTCCTGTCTTGGGACAGCGGGCCCGGGGAGCTGTTTTTT CASSSFLSWDSGPGELFF
medium-sized TRBJ2-7 . TRBV6-1 TGTGCCAGCAGTGTCGACACCGGGTGGGCCGAGCAGTACTTC CASSVDTGWAEQYF
medium-sized TRBJ2-3 TRBD2 TRBV14 TGTGCCAGCAGCCCTCTCGGACTAGCTGTCACAGATACGCAGTATTTT CASSPLGLAVTDTQYF
large TRBJ2-1 TRBD2 TRBV12-3/TRBV12-4 TGTGCCAGCAGTTTAATGGTAGCGGGTAGTGAGCAGTTCTTC CASSLMVAGSEQFF
few TRBJ2-7 TRBD2 TRBV15 TGTGCCACCAGCAGAGATAGCGGGAGATTCTACGAGCAGTACTTC CATSRDSGRFYEQYF
medium-sized TRBJ1-1 . TRBV4-1 TGCGCCAGCAGCCAGGGGGGGGCTCGCACTGAAGCTTTCTTT CASSQGGARTEAFF
medium-sized TRBJ2-7 TRBD1 TRBV2 TGTGCCACCAACAAAGACAGGGGCGAGCAGTACTTC CATNKDRGEQYF
medium-sized TRBJ1-6 TRBD1 TRBV20-1 TGCAGTGCCCAGGGGGGGGGAGGTAATTCACCCCTCCACTTT CSAQGGGGNSPLHF
medium-sized TRBJ2-7 . TRBV27 TGTGCCAGCAGCTCCCGCCCCTACGAGCAGTACTTC CASSSRPYEQYF
medium-sized TRBJ2-1 TRBD2 TRBV27 TGTGCCAGTAGACTAGCGGACTCCTACAATGAGCAGTTCTTC CASRLADSYNEQFF
medium-sized TRBJ2-7 . TRBV30 TGTGCCTGGAGCCCTCTTGACTACGAGCAGTACTTC CAWSPLDYEQYF
many TRBJ1-1 TRBD1 TRBV5-1 TGCGCCAGCAGCTTCGGGACAGGGGGCGTCACTGAAGCTTTCTTT CASSFGTGGVTEAFF
medium-sized TRBJ2-3 . TRBV6-1 TGTGCCAGCAACACAGATACGCAGTATTTT CASNTDTQYF
medium-sized TRBJ1-2 . TRBV29-1 TGCAGCGTTGAAAAGATTAAAGGGTTAGGCTACACCTTC CSVEKIKGLGYTF
medium-sized TRBJ2-1 TRBD1 TRBV7-6 TGTGCCAGCAGTAAAAGTATACAGGGGCTGTACAATGAGCAGTTCTTC CASSKSIQGLYNEQFF
medium-sized TRBJ2-5 . TRBV30 TGTGCCTGGAGTGGGGAGTACCAAGAGACCCAGTACTTC CAWSGEYQETQYF
large TRBJ2-7 TRBD1 TRBV12-3/TRBV12-4 TGTGCCAGCAGTTGGGACAGGGTCTTTGAGCAGTACTTC CASSWDRVFEQYF
medium-sized TRBJ1-2 TRBD1 TRBV24-1 TGTGCCACCAGGCCACAGGGGGAAGTCGGCTACACCTTC CATRPQGEVGYTF
medium-sized TRBJ2-3 TRBD2 TRBV6-1 TGTGCCAGCAGTGCCCTAGCGGTTGTTAGCACAGATACGCAGTATTTT CASSALAVVSTDTQYF
. TRBJ1-1 . TRBV5-5 TGTGCCAGCAACTTGGAGTTCCAGGGACCCATGAACACTGAAGCTTTCTTT CASNLEFQGPMNTEAFF
large TRBJ1-2 . TRBV28 TGTGCCAGCAGTACCACGTGGACGAATGGCTACACCTTC CASSTTWTNGYTF
medium-sized TRBJ2-7 . TRBV6-6 TGTGCCAGCAGTTACTCCTTCAGGGCTAGCTACGAGCAGTACTTC CASSYSFRASYEQYF
medium-sized TRBJ1-2 TRBD1 TRBV20-1 TGCAGTGCTAAGGGACAGCTCTATGGCTACACCTTC CSAKGQLYGYTF
medium-sized TRBJ1-2 . TRBV7-9 TGTGCCAGCAGCTTAGGGCCGGAGGGAGGCTATGGCTACACCTTC CASSLGPEGGYGYTF
. TRBJ2-1 TRBD2 TRBV29-1 TGCAGCGTAGCCGGGACTAGCGGGGGAAATGAGCAGTTCTTC CSVAGTSGGNEQFF
medium-sized TRBJ2-7 TRBD1 TRBV11-2 TGTGCCAGCAGCTTGGGTAACAGGGGTTACGAGCAGTACTTC CASSLGNRGYEQYF
medium-sized TRBJ1-3 TRBD1 TRBV20-1 TGCAGTGCTAGAGAGGATTCCCAGGGGGCGCTTCCTGGAAACACCATATATTTT CSAREDSQGALPGNTIYF
. TRBJ2-1 TRBD2 TRBV18 TGTGCCAGCTCACCACTAGCGGGAGCCTCAAATAAGCAGTTCTTC CASSPLAGASNKQFF
many TRBJ2-1 TRBD2 TRBV9 TGTGCCAGCAGCGAGAGGGGGGCGACTAGCGGGAGGCACCGCAATGAGCAGTTCTTC CASSERGATSGRHRNEQFF
many TRBJ2-3 . TRBV3-1 TGTGCCAGCATAGATCAGCACACAGATACGCAGTATTTT CASIDQHTDTQYF
medium-sized TRBJ1-6 TRBD1 TRBV5-6 TGTGCCAGCAGCTTGCGGGACAGGGTCAATTCACCCCTCCACTTT CASSLRDRVNSPLHF